The sequence of this TCR beta chain was determined in a study of control samples from healthy donors and cancer patients. The ends were cut back, 2 bases at V and 5 bases at J, with 9 bases in the middle. Germline V gene data show CDR1 as KGHDR and CDR2 as SFDVKD. This CDR3 contains 14 residues. Using immunoSEQ multiplex PCR, the repertoire was profiled, and TCRdb retains in-frame clones only, with some absent. The table records about 120,000 clones, 70% to 90% of them present only once. Sequenced: blood. The J gene is TRBJ1-5, the V gene TRBV24-1, with a tentative D call TRBD1 (6 bases). The clonotype comes from a man aged 40-49 years in good health. The CDR3 spells CATSDYNRDQPQHF. For the CDR3, the DNA is TGTGCCACCAGTGATTACAACAGGGATCAGCCCCAGCATTTT.